These 20 T cell receptor beta chains were all obtained from the same sample, sequenced in a study of blood T cell repertoires in COVID-19. TCRdb keeps only in-frame clones here, not all; method: immunoSEQ multiplex PCR. Among about 160,000 clones listed, 85% to 90% were seen once. Input material: peripheral blood. The receptors were sampled from a woman between 70 and 85 years old with acute or convalescent COVID-19.

This chain links TRBV3-1 (or the pseudogene TRBV3-2) with TRBJ1-6; D not resolved. The CDR3 sequence is 13 residues long. Germline lookup yields CDR1 LGHDT and CDR2 YNNKEL (reference sequence). Trimming took off 5 bases at V and 7 bases at J, with 9 bases between the two ends. CDR3 nucleotides: TGTGCCAGCAGCGCTAACTCGAATTCACCCCTCCACTTT. Protein: CASSANSNSPLHF.

This rearrangement joins TRBV7-2 to TRBJ2-7; 7 nucleotides line up with TRBD2. Germline assignment: CDR1 SGHTA and CDR2 FQGNSA. The CDR3 sequence is 15 residues long. With 3 bases clipped from V and 2 bases from J, the junction kept 7 bases outside the gene matches. The DNA of the CDR3 is TGTGCCAGCAGCTTGTCTAGCGGAGCTGCCTACGAGCAGTACTTC. Its translation is CASSLSSGAAYEQYF.

The chain joins TRBV20-1 to TRBJ2-5, with D unresolved. Germline assignment: CDR1 DFQATT and CDR2 SNEGSKA (reference sequence). The CDR3 runs 13 residues. V was trimmed by 3 bases and J by 1 base, leaving 9 bases between them. CDR3 DNA sequence: TGCAGTGCTAGTAATATGGCCCAAGAGACCCAGTACTTC. Translating it yields CSASNMAQETQYF.

This rearrangement joins TRBV6-5 to TRBJ1-2, with 8 bases fitting TRBD1. Trimming at V came to 4 bases and at J to 5 bases, leaving 12 bases not matched to a gene. The CDR3 is made up of 16 amino acids. Germline V CDR1 and CDR2: MNHEY, SVGAGI. CDR3 residues: CASSSLVTGAGYGYTF. The CDR3 region has the DNA TGTGCCAGCAGTTCCTTGGTGACAGGGGCTGGGTATGGCTACACCTTC.

This clone has just one count. This chain connects TRBV6-1 to TRBJ1-2; D not certain. From germline, CDR1 is MNHNS and CDR2 SASEGT. The CDR3 totals 13 residues. Trimming removed 3 bases from V and 3 bases from J, with 8 bases in between. The CDR3 here is CASSDAGHYGYTF. DNA of the CDR3: TGTGCCAGCAGTGACGCAGGTCACTATGGCTACACCTTC.

V gene TRBV21-1 combines with J gene TRBJ1-2; TRBD1, the D gene given by the table, was not confirmed from the DNA. TRBV21-1 constitutes a pseudogene. This CDR3 has 13 amino acids. The CDR3 protein is CASPGQGYYGYTF. Written as DNA, the CDR3 is TGTGCCAGCCCGGGACAGGGGTACTATGGCTACACCTTC.

This chain uses TRBV7-3 with TRBJ2-1, with 7 bases aligning to TRBD2. CDR1 SGHTA and CDR2 FQGTGA come from the germline V gene. V was pared by 1 base and J by 7 bases, with 7 bases of the junction left unmatched. The CDR3 consists of 15 residues. CDR3 DNA: TGTGCCAGCAGCTTAATGGGGGGGTCCCAGAATGAGCAGTTCTTC. Protein product: CASSLMGGSQNEQFF.

J is TRBJ2-5 and V is TRBV10-3; 10 nucleotides match TRBD2. Germline V gene lookup returns CDR1 ENHRY and CDR2 SYGVKD. The junction had 6 bases not matched to a gene; V was cut back by 4 bases and J by 7 bases. This CDR3 spans 14 amino acids. CDR3 nucleotide sequence: TGTGCCATCAGTGGTCTAGCGGGAGAAGTGACCCAGTACTTC. Its translation: CAISGLAGEVTQYF.

The genes are TRBV24-1 and TRBJ1-3, with a possible D match to TRBD1 (6 bases). The CDR3 has 14 amino acids. V lost 6 bases and J lost 4, with 12 bases in between. Per the germline V gene, CDR1 is KGHDR and CDR2 is SFDVKD. The CDR3 loop is CATSPGGTGNTIYF. DNA for the CDR3: TGTGCCACCAGTCCCGGGGGGACAGGAAACACCATATATTTT.

V and J are TRBV6-2 or TRBV6-3 and TRBJ1-1; TRBD1 matches at 8 bases. This CDR3 is built from 16 residues. Per the germline V gene, CDR1 is MNHEY and CDR2 is SVGEGT. Unmatched junction bases numbered 9, after V lost 5 bases and J lost 1 base. The CDR3 nucleotides read TGTGCCAGCAGTCTAACCGCCGGGACAGGGAACACTGAAGCTTTCTTT. This encodes CASSLTAGTGNTEAFF.

The chain combines TRBV2 with TRBJ2-3, with D perhaps matching TRBD1 (6 bases). V was cut by 4 bases and J by 3 bases, with 11 bases left in between. Per germline, CDR1 SNHLY and CDR2 FYNNEI. This CDR3 contains 14 residues. CDR3 DNA: TGTGCCAGCAGTGCTCAGGACAGTACAGATACGCAGTATTTT. It codes for CASSAQDSTDTQYF.

This clone has more than one count but fewer than ten. V usage is TRBV6-2 or TRBV6-3 and J usage is TRBJ1-5, with TRBD1 as a possible D gene (5 bases). Looked up from germline, CDR1 is MNHEY and CDR2 is SVGEGT. The CDR3 is 18 residues long. V lost 5 bases, J lost 0 bases, and 20 bases lay in between. The CDR3 sequence is CASSPSAWGGYSNQPQHF. The CDR3 coding sequence is TGTGCCAGCAGTCCCTCCGCCTGGGGGGGTTATAGCAATCAGCCCCAGCATTTT.

The DNA for the CDR3 is TGTGCCAGCAACCGACCGGGAGCCTATGGCTACACCTTC. Its protein product is CASNRPGAYGYTF. The chain recombines TRBV28 with TRBJ1-2; D call uncertain. Trimming removed 7 bases from V and 4 bases from J, with 13 bases in between. Germline V gene sequence: CDR1 MDHEN, CDR2 SYDVKM. The CDR3 runs 13 residues.

This sequence joins TRBV6-5 and TRBJ2-7; 10 positions agree with TRBD1. The germline CDR1 and CDR2 sequences are MNHEY and SVGAGI. The trim removed 7 bases at V and 3 bases at J, leaving 9 bases unmatched. The CDR3 consists of 15 residues. CDR3 protein: CASTQRTGGVYEQYF. CDR3 DNA sequence: TGTGCCAGCACCCAAAGGACAGGGGGGGTCTACGAGCAGTACTTC.

This chain links TRBV28 with TRBJ2-2, with TRBD2 matching 8 bases. The germline gives CDR1 MDHEN, CDR2 SYDVKM. Unmatched junction bases numbered 6, after V lost 5 bases and J lost 4 bases. There are 15 residues in the CDR3. The CDR3 is CASSPGGGSTGELFF. The CDR3 nucleotides are TGTGCCAGCAGTCCCGGGGGGGGAAGCACCGGGGAGCTGTTTTTT.

The rearrangement links TRBV29-1 to TRBJ2-5; 7 bases match TRBD2. Looked up from germline, CDR1 is SQVTM and CDR2 is ANQGSEA. This CDR3 comprises 15 residues. The junction had 14 bases not matched to a gene; V was cut back by 5 bases and J by 5 bases. The CDR3 loop is CSVLSYGGGPETQYF. DNA for the CDR3: TGCAGCGTTCTGTCGTACGGCGGGGGTCCGGAGACCCAGTACTTC.

This rearrangement joins TRBV18 to TRBJ1-1, with D unresolved. The CDR3 spans 14 residues. Germline V CDR1 and CDR2: KGHSH, LQKENI. Trimming cost V 4 bases and J 2 bases, with 11 bases left between them. The CDR3 loop is CASSLTDKNTEAFF. The CDR3 DNA reads as TGTGCCAGCTCACTTACAGACAAAAACACTGAAGCTTTCTTT. Full variable domain (outside the CDR3, taken from reference TRBV18 and TRBJ1-1): NAGVMQNPRHLVRRRGQEARLRCSPMKGHSHVYWYRQLPEEGLKFMVYLQKENIIDESGMPKERFSAEFPKEGPSILRIQQVVRGDSAAYFCASSLTDKNTEAFFGQGTRLTVV.

The chain couples TRBV3-1 (or the pseudogene TRBV3-2) to TRBJ2-1; D call uncertain. Trimming shortened V by 4 bases and J by 7 bases, and 5 bases separated the two germline ends. CDR1 is LGHDT and CDR2 is YNNKEL in the germline V gene (reference sequence). The CDR3 is 11 residues long. CDR3 amino acids: CASSLSNEQFF. The CDR3 coding sequence is TGTGCCAGCAGCCTGTCAAATGAGCAGTTCTTC.

The chain links TRBV5-1 to TRBJ1-6; D is possibly TRBD1 (6 bases). CDR1 is SGHRS, CDR2 YFSETQ, per germline. The V gene lost 2 bases and the J gene lost 7 bases, with 19 bases spanning the gap. The length of the CDR3 is 17 residues. The CDR3 is CASSLTILQGKNSPLHF. DNA for the CDR3: TGCGCCAGCAGCTTAACGATCCTACAGGGAAAAAATTCACCCCTCCACTTT.

This chain uses TRBV19 with TRBJ2-2, with TRBD2 matching 8 bases. The CDR3 is 16 amino acids. Per germline, CDR1 LNHDA and CDR2 SQIVND (reference sequence). After removal of 3 bases from V and 7 bases from J, the junction contained 10 bases not matched to a gene. The CDR3 sequence is CASSIRGTGGYGELFF. DNA for the CDR3: TGTGCCAGTAGTATCCGGGGGACGGGAGGGTACGGGGAGCTGTTTTTT. The variable domain in full, with the rest retrieved from reference TRBV19 and TRBJ2-2, is DGGITQSPKYLFRKEGQNVTLSCEQNLNHDAMYWYRQDPGQGLRLIYYSQIVNDFQKGDIAEGYSVSREKKESFPLTVTSAQKNPTAFYLCASSIRGTGGYGELFFGEGSRLTVL.